This T cell receptor (beta chain) derives from a study of blood T cell repertoires in COVID-19. Study details: The United States, Italy and Spain were the sources of the acute and convalescent COVID-19 samples. T cells, B-cell-depleted T cells, or PBMCs supplied cDNA or gDNA.

The CDR3 length is 13 residues. Germline values: CDR1 LGHDT, CDR2 YNNKEL (reference sequence). Between the trimmed V and J ends, which lost 2 bases and 4 bases, there was a span of 8 bases. Per the study methods: Reference gene primer amplification in the assay estimated nucleated cell counts. Libraries were prepared by immunoSEQ multiplex PCR; TCRdb keeps only in-frame clonotypes and omits some of them. From that table come the V and J calls and clone size; the DNA was used to work out D and trimming. The sample has a few hundred thousand clones, approximately 90% seen once. Sequencing was carried out using peripheral blood. The sequence was obtained from a woman aged 40 to 50 who had recovered from COVID-19. This chain uses TRBV3-1 (or the pseudogene TRBV3-2) with TRBJ1-1, with D possibly being TRBD1 (5 bases). CDR3 coding DNA: TGTGCCAGCAGCCAACCGGGGGGCACTGAAGCTTTCTTT. This translates into CASSQPGGTEAFF.